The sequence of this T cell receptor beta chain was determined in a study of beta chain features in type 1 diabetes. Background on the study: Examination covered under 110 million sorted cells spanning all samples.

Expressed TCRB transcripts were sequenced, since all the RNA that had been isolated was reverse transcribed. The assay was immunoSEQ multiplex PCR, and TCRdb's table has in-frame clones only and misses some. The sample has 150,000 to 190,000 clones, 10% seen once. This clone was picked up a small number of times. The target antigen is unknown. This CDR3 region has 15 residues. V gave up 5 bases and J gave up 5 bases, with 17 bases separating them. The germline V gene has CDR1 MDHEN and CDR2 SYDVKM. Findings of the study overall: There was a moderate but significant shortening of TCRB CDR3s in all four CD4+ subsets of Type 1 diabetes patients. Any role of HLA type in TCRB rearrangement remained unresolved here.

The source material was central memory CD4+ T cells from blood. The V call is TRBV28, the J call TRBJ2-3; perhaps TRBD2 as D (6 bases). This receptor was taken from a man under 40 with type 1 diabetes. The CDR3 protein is CASSPHGGGQDTQYF. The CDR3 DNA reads TGTGCCAGCAGTCCCCACGGGGGAGGTCAAGATACGCAGTATTTT.